This T cell receptor beta chain was observed in a study of blood T cell repertoires in COVID-19. Germline CDR1 LNHDA, CDR2 SQIVND (reference sequence). V trimming: 6 bases; J trimming: 5 bases; junction bases outside the gene matches: 7. This CDR3 spans 15 amino acids. Original analysis: Quantification of nucleated cells was approximated via reference gene primer amplification. Sequencing was performed with immunoSEQ multiplex PCR; in TCRdb, only in-frame clones are kept and a portion is missing. V, J and clone size are those of that table, while D and trimming were read from the DNA. This table has approximately 230,000 clones, about nine tenths appearing once. Those enrolled, adults aged 18 to 89 years, came from 20 to 25 US areas.

The rearrangement links TRBV19 to TRBJ2-1; 10 bases align to TRBD1. This sequence was found in a young woman with acute COVID-19. The sequencing input was PBMCs or T cells enriched from blood (not recorded which). CDR3: CASRHRDRGDNEQFF. DNA for the CDR3: TGTGCCAGTAGGCACCGGGACAGGGGAGACAATGAGCAGTTCTTC.